The 17 T cell receptor beta chains reported below all come from one sample, sequenced in a study of response to subunit inactivated influenza vaccine. TCRdb processed the RT-PCR reads anew with MiXCR; each CDR3 protein has one entry. This sample carries about 520,000 distinct CDR3 sequences, roughly 23% of them seen once, and the ten largest clones take over 1.5%. This material consisted of CD4+ T cells sorted from PBMCs, taken roughly 5 days after vaccination. The origin of the receptors is a man aged 50 or older who received an inactivated influenza vaccine.

This rearrangement joins TRBV2 to TRBJ2-1, with 10 bases aligning to TRBD1. Per the germline V gene, CDR1 is SNHLY and CDR2 is FYNNEI. The CDR3 totals 17 residues. Losses at the gene ends were 7 bases for V and 0 bases for J; bases not matched to a gene: 9. The CDR3 protein is CASTGTGEVSSYNEQFF. In DNA, the CDR3 is TGTGCCAGCACCGGGACAGGGGAGGTCAGCTCCTACAATGAGCAGTTCTTC.

This clonotype was observed a few times. The rearrangement joins TRBV5-6 to TRBJ2-2; possibly TRBD1 for D (5 bases). The germline V gene encodes CDR1 SGHDT and CDR2 YYEEEE. The V end was cut by 2 bases, the J end by 3 bases, with 17 bases between. CDR3 length: 17 amino acids. CDR3: CASSFIVGQRDTGELFF. In DNA, the CDR3 is TGTGCCAGCAGCTTTATAGTAGGACAAAGGGACACCGGGGAGCTGTTTTTT.

This clonotype was counted only a few times. The chain recombines TRBV7-9 with TRBJ2-5; possibly TRBD2 for D (6 bases). The CDR3 loop spans 17 amino acids. Trimming took 5 bases from V and 1 from J, leaving 20 bases between them. Germline loops: CDR1 SEHNR, CDR2 FQNEAQ (reference sequence). The CDR3 is CASSIEKRASRQETQYF. The CDR3 DNA reads TGTGCCAGCAGCATAGAAAAGCGGGCCAGCCGCCAAGAGACCCAGTACTTC. Complete variable domain (other parts from reference TRBV7-9 and TRBJ2-5): DTGVSQNPRHKITKRGQNVTFRCDPISEHNRLYWYRQTLGQGPEFLTYFQNEAQLEKSRLLSDRFSAERPKGSFSTLEIQRTEQGDSAMYLCASSIEKRASRQETQYFGPGTRLLVL.

Comment on this clonotype: A much larger clone differs by one base, so this may be a read error. The chain is built from TRBV5-1 and TRBJ2-2, with D uncertain. This CDR3 has 14 residues. The V gene lost 4 bases and the J gene lost 1 base, with 8 bases spanning the gap. Germline loops: CDR1 SGHRS, CDR2 YFSETQ. This chain's CDR3 is CASSQNGNTGELFF. CDR3 DNA sequence: TGCGCCAGCAGCCAAAACGGGAACACCGGGGAGCTGTTTTTT.

V and J are TRBV14 and TRBJ2-3; D unclear. CDR1 is SGHDN, CDR2 FVKESK, per germline. The CDR3 has 16 residues. V was trimmed by 4 bases and J by 2 bases, leaving 16 bases between them. The CDR3 reads CASSLKKGPDTDTQYF. Here the CDR3 DNA reads TGTGCCAGCAGCCTCAAGAAAGGGCCAGACACAGATACGCAGTATTTT.

The chain joins TRBV18 to TRBJ2-3, with 9 bases identical to TRBD2. Trimming at V came to 2 bases and at J to 4 bases, leaving 13 bases not matched to a gene. Germline assignment: CDR1 KGHSH and CDR2 LQKENI. This CDR3 spans 18 amino acids. CDR3 protein: CASSPVRPIAGAADTQYF. The CDR3 DNA reads as TGTGCCAGCTCACCAGTTCGCCCCATAGCGGGAGCGGCAGATACGCAGTATTTT.

J is TRBJ2-2 and V is TRBV6-2 or TRBV6-3; D possibly corresponds to TRBD1 (6 bases). Germline loops: CDR1 MNHEY, CDR2 SVGEGT. This CDR3 contains 16 residues. The V end lost 4 bases, the J end lost 4 bases, and 16 bases lay between the germline ends. CDR3 amino acids: CASSWTVQPFTGELFF. The CDR3 DNA sequence: TGTGCCAGCAGTTGGACAGTACAACCGTTCACCGGGGAGCTGTTTTTT.

This rearrangement joins TRBV24-1 to TRBJ1-5; TRBD1 aligns across 12 bases. In germline, CDR1 is KGHDR, CDR2 SFDVKD. The CDR3 covers 14 residues. The V gene end was trimmed by 7 bases and the J gene end by 6 bases; junction bases not matched to a gene: 3. CDR3 residues: CATRGQGAGQPQHF. The CDR3 nucleotides are TGTGCCACCAGGGGACAGGGGGCGGGTCAGCCCCAGCATTTT.

This clonotype showed up just a few times. The chain is built from TRBV6-5 and TRBJ2-7; perhaps TRBD2 as D (6 bases). CDR3 size: 18 residues. Deletions cut 2 bases from V and 3 bases from J, with 23 bases between. Per germline, CDR1 MNHEY and CDR2 SVGAGI. CDR3 DNA: TGTGCCAGCAGTTACCCCGTGTCGTCGGTAGCGGCTCACTACGAGCAGTACTTC. Amino acids: CASSYPVSSVAAHYEQYF.

The chain uses TRBV11-3 and TRBJ2-1; 12 positions agree with TRBD2. Germline V gene lookup returns CDR1 SGHNT and CDR2 YENEEA. The CDR3 is made up of 15 amino acids. Trimming removed 4 bases from V and 6 bases from J; junction bases left unmatched: 4. The CDR3 nucleotides read TGTGCCAGCAGCTCGACTAGCGGGGGTCCCAATGAGCAGTTCTTC. Translation: CASSSTSGGPNEQFF.

The rearrangement links TRBV10-3 to TRBJ2-1, with TRBD2 identical over 7 bases. Trimming at V came to 10 bases and at J to 2 bases, leaving 8 bases not matched to a gene. Germline CDR1 ENHRY, CDR2 SYGVKD. The CDR3 consists of 14 residues. This chain's CDR3 is CATKRDPTYNEQFF. The CDR3 bases are TGTGCCACTAAGCGGGACCCTACCTACAATGAGCAGTTCTTC.

The genes are TRBV20-1 and TRBJ2-2; a weak D match, TRBD2 (5 bases). CDR1 DFQATT and CDR2 SNEGSKA come from the germline V gene (reference sequence). With 0 bases removed from V and 0 bases from J, the gap between germline ends came to 8 bases. The CDR3 has 15 amino acids. CDR3 bases: TGCAGTGCTAGAGATGGGCGGGCGAACACCGGGGAGCTGTTTTTT. It encodes CSARDGRANTGELFF.

The chain couples TRBV24-1 to TRBJ2-1; TRBD2 agrees at 12 bases. CDR1 and CDR2 from the germline V gene are KGHDR and SFDVKD. The CDR3 sequence is 14 residues long. V lost 3 bases and J lost 12; bases outside the gene matches: 5. CDR3 DNA: TGTGCCACCAGTGATAGACTAGCGGGAGAGTTGCAGTTCTTC. Protein sequence: CATSDRLAGELQFF.

V usage is TRBV9 and J usage is TRBJ1-3; D is unresolved. V lost 6 bases and J lost 0, with 13 bases in between. There are 15 residues in the CDR3. The V gene's germline CDR1 is SGDLS and CDR2 YYNGEE. The CDR3 bases are TGTGCCAGCACCAATACCTTAGGCTCTGGAAACACCATATATTTT. Translation: CASTNTLGSGNTIYF.

A few counts support this clonotype. The V and J genes are TRBV12-3 or TRBV12-4 and TRBJ1-1, with 8 bases lining up with TRBD1. With 5 bases clipped from V and 5 bases from J, the junction kept 7 bases outside the gene matches. The CDR3 consists of 14 residues. CDR3 bases: TGTGCCAGCAGTCGGACAGGGCCGGGAACTGAAGCTTTCTTT. This encodes CASSRTGPGTEAFF.

This clonotype was counted a few times. The chain has TRBV5-1 and TRBJ2-1; D might be TRBD2 (5 bases). V lost 1 base and J lost 5, with 25 bases in between. The CDR3 runs 19 residues. Germline loops: CDR1 SGHRS, CDR2 YFSETQ. The CDR3: CASSLSVSTFQRKDNEQFF. The CDR3 DNA follows: TGCGCCAGCAGCTTGTCCGTTTCGACTTTTCAGCGGAAAGACAATGAGCAGTTCTTC.

The chain couples TRBV11-1 to TRBJ2-5; 11 positions match TRBD2. The CDR3 sequence is 18 residues long. The V gene's germline CDR1 is SGHAT and CDR2 FQDESV (reference sequence). V shed 5 bases, J shed 2 bases, and the junction held 13 bases outside the gene matches. The CDR3 loop reads CASSPLLRLAGRQETQYF. For the CDR3, the DNA is TGTGCCAGCAGCCCCCTGCTTCGACTAGCGGGGAGACAAGAGACCCAGTACTTC. Full variable domain (rest looked up from reference TRBV11-1 and TRBJ2-5): EAEVAQSPRYKITEKSQAVAFWCDPISGHATLYWYRQILGQGPELLVQFQDESVVDDSQLPKDRFSAERLKGVDSTLKIQPAELGDSAMYLCASSPLLRLAGRQETQYFGPGTRLLVL.